The 21 T cell receptor beta chains listed next were all sequenced from one sample in a study of Graves' ophthalmopathy and Graves' hyperthyroidism. TCR beta CDR3 amplification used RNA transcripts. The workflow started with a first-round RT-PCR run with HTBI primers and then moved on to a second-round multiplex PCR. MiXCR, applied by TCRdb to the multiplex PCR reads, yields one record per CDR3 protein. The data contain 450,000 or so distinct CDR3 sequences, 14% of them singletons. Material: blood. The receptors here all came from a woman under 40 with Graves' ophthalmopathy.

This clonotype was seen at least ten times. V and J are TRBV7-9 and TRBJ2-5; D unclear. The germline V and J ends were trimmed by 5 bases and 4 bases, with 14 bases remaining between them. Germline CDR1 SEHNR, CDR2 FQNEAQ (reference sequence). The CDR3 has 14 residues. The CDR3 bases are TGTGCCAGCAGCCCCGGGTCTTACCCAGAGACCCAGTACTTC. Amino acids: CASSPGSYPETQYF.

Comments on this clonotype: The conserved final phenylalanine or tryptophan is absent from the CDR3, which likely points to a read error. The DNA is omitted, as the CDR3 cannot be located on it reliably, and the CDR3 follows TCRdb's listing. The chain has TRBV28 and TRBJ1-5; the table names TRBD1, a call not compared with the DNA. Germline values: CDR1 MDHEN, CDR2 SYDVKM. Ends included, the CDR3 has 18 residues. CDR3 protein: CASSLSTGIGSLDQPQQV.

There are many counts of this clonotype. CDR3 amino acids: CSAERETQYF. CDR3 DNA: TGCAGTGCTGAGAGGGAGACCCAGTACTTC. V and J are TRBV20-1 and TRBJ2-5, with D unresolved. This CDR3 is 10 amino acids long. Looked up from germline, CDR1 is DFQATT and CDR2 is SNEGSKA (reference sequence). V was shortened by 5 bases and J by 5 bases, with 6 bases between the two germline ends.

This clonotype was detected ten times or more. The CDR3 nucleotides are TGCGCCAGCAGCCAAGTGGGCGGTTACGGCTACACCTTC. Translation: CASSQVGGYGYTF. V is TRBV4-1 and J is TRBJ1-2; D gene uncertain. Germline V gene lookup returns CDR1 MGHRA and CDR2 YSYEKL. Trimming took 1 base from V and 8 from J, leaving 11 bases between them. The CDR3 sequence is 13 residues long.

Comment on this clonotype: With a much larger clone just one base away, this may be a read error. The chain combines TRBV19 with TRBJ1-6; D is ambiguous. The germline gives CDR1 LNHDA, CDR2 SQIVND (reference sequence). The CDR3 totals 13 residues. The CDR3 DNA is TGTGCCATTAGTATCTACCCCGGCTCACCCCTCCACTTT. Its translation is CAISIYPGSPLHF.

This clonotype was seen ten or more times. J is TRBJ2-7 and V is TRBV3-1; D might be TRBD2 (5 bases). Trimming removed 4 bases from V and 3 bases from J, with 16 bases in between. The CDR3 has 15 amino acids. Germline CDR1 reads LGHDT; CDR2 reads YNNKEL (reference sequence). In nucleotides, the CDR3 is TGTGCCAGCAGCCCGGGATTAGGTGGCAGCTACGAGCAGTACTTC. Amino acid sequence: CASSPGLGGSYEQYF.

This clonotype showed up many times. This chain links TRBV28 with TRBJ1-2; D gene ambiguous. Trimming cost V 5 bases and J 2 bases, with 12 bases left between them. This CDR3 region has 14 residues. Germline CDR1 is MDHEN and CDR2 is SYDVKM. CDR3 in DNA: TGTGCCAGCAGTCCGCCACAATACAACTATGGCTACACCTTC. This translates into CASSPPQYNYGYTF.

The rearrangement uses TRBV6-5 and TRBJ1-2, with TRBD1 as a possible D gene (5 bases). Germline CDR1 and CDR2: MNHEY and SVGAGI. The length of the CDR3 is 15 residues. Trimming cost V 0 bases and J 8 bases, with 16 bases left between them. DNA for the CDR3: TGTGCCAGCAGTTACTCGGCCGGGGGAGGGGACGGCTACACCTTC. This translates into CASSYSAGGGDGYTF.

The chain combines TRBV28 with TRBJ1-5; D call uncertain. Trimming pared 3 bases from V and 4 bases from J, leaving 10 bases between. In germline, CDR1 is MDHEN, CDR2 SYDVKM. The CDR3 runs 14 residues. CDR3 coding DNA: TGTGCCAGCAGTTTCAGAGAGACTAATCAGCCCCAGCATTTT. It codes for CASSFRETNQPQHF. The whole variable domain, filled in from reference TRBV28 and TRBJ1-5, reads DVKVTQSSRYLVKRTGEKVFLECVQDMDHENMFWYRQDPGLGLRLIYFSYDVKMKEKGDIPEGYSVSREKKERFSLILESASTNQTSMYLCASSFRETNQPQHFGDGTRLSIL.

This clonotype was seen ten or more times. The chain carries TRBV28 and TRBJ2-7; TRBD1 aligns across 9 bases. Per the germline V gene, CDR1 is MDHEN and CDR2 is SYDVKM. V was pared by 5 bases and J by 8 bases, with 4 bases of the junction left unmatched. The CDR3 consists of 12 residues. CDR3 bases: TGTGCCAGCAGTACAGGGGGCCCCCAGCAGTACTTC. This encodes CASSTGGPQQYF.

At least ten counts were recorded for this clonotype. The rearrangement links TRBV20-1 to TRBJ1-1; TRBD1 might be the D (6 bases). The germline CDR1 and CDR2 sequences are DFQATT and SNEGSKA (reference sequence). The CDR3 length is 13 residues. V shed 3 bases and J shed 9 bases, with 17 bases lying between them. CDR3: CSARDRTVKKAFF. CDR3 sequence (DNA): TGCAGTGCTAGGGATAGGACAGTCAAAAAAGCTTTCTTT.

The rearrangement links TRBV6-1 to TRBJ2-7; D is tentatively TRBD1 or TRBD2 (5 bases each). The CDR3 sequence is 13 residues long. Trimming took off 5 bases at V and 4 bases at J, with 12 bases between the two ends. The germline V gene encodes CDR1 MNHNS and CDR2 SASEGT. The CDR3 protein is CASSRTWGYEQYF. Here the CDR3 DNA reads TGTGCCAGCAGTCGAACTTGGGGGTACGAGCAGTACTTC.

This clonotype was detected ten times or more. The V and J genes are TRBV6-1 and TRBJ1-2; D not certain. CDR1 and CDR2 from the germline V gene are MNHNS and SASEGT. V shed 7 bases and J shed 0 bases, with 15 bases lying between them. The CDR3 is made up of 15 amino acids. CDR3 sequence reads: CASMDGSSSNYGYTF. CDR3 bases: TGTGCCAGCATGGATGGGAGCTCTTCTAACTATGGCTACACCTTC.

This clonotype was seen only a few times. This chain connects TRBV30 to TRBJ1-2; D not resolved. Germline V gene data show CDR1 as GTSNPN and CDR2 as SVGIG (reference sequence). V was pared by 6 bases and J by 8 bases, with 7 bases between. CDR3 size: 9 residues. The CDR3 region has the DNA TGTGCCTGCGCCCCGGGCTACACCTTC. Its translation is CACAPGYTF. Variable domain in full (rest from reference TRBV30 and TRBJ1-2): SQTIHQWPATLVQPVGSPLSLECTVEGTSNPNLYWYRQAAGRGLQLLFYSVGIGQISSEVPQNLSASRPQDRQFILSSKKLLLSDSGFYLCACAPGYTFGSGTRLTVV.

The genes are TRBV19 and TRBJ2-2; tentative D call: TRBD1 (5 bases). This CDR3 contains 13 residues. V lost 6 bases and J lost 5, with 10 bases in between. Germline-derived CDR1 and CDR2 are LNHDA and SQIVND (reference sequence). The DNA of the CDR3 is TGTGCCAGTAGAAAAAGGGGTACCGGGGAGCTGTTTTTT. Amino acids: CASRKRGTGELFF.

This clonotype was observed at least ten times. The chain has TRBV30 and TRBJ1-1; maybe TRBD1 (5 bases). This CDR3 is 13 amino acids long. Germline assignment: CDR1 GTSNPN and CDR2 SVGIG (reference sequence). V gave up 3 bases and J gave up 6 bases, with 14 bases separating them. Here the CDR3 DNA reads TGTGCCTGGAGCCGCCGGTGGGGCGCTGAAGCTTTCTTT. Its translation: CAWSRRWGAEAFF.

The table lists this clonotype with many counts. J is TRBJ1-2 and V is TRBV25-1; D gene ambiguous. With 3 bases removed from V and 3 bases from J, the gap between germline ends came to 8 bases. The germline gives CDR1 MGHDK, CDR2 SYGVNS. The CDR3 is 13 amino acids. In DNA, the CDR3 is TGTGCCAGCAGTGATCGGAGGGACTATGGCTACACCTTC. Protein product: CASSDRRDYGYTF.

The table lists this clonotype with many counts. This rearrangement joins TRBV28 to TRBJ2-6; tentatively, D is TRBD1 or TRBD2 (5 bases each). The CDR3 length is 16 residues. Germline loops: CDR1 MDHEN, CDR2 SYDVKM. V was pared by 5 bases and J by 2 bases, with 13 bases between. CDR3 nucleotides: TGTGCCAGCAGTGCCGCCTTGGGGGCTGGGGCCAACGTCCTGACTTTC. It specifies CASSAALGAGANVLTF.

This clonotype has a count of ten or more. The junction shows a germline mismatch at one end, possibly a read error. J is TRBJ2-6 and V is TRBV6-1; either TRBD1 or TRBD2 may fit D (5 bases each). The CDR3 length is 15 residues. Germline V CDR1 and CDR2: MNHNS, SASEGT. The CDR3 DNA reads as TGTGCCAGCAGCCCCAGGGCGTCCGGGGCCAACGTCCCGACTTTC. As protein: CASSPRASGANVPTF.

This clonotype has a count of ten or more. This chain uses TRBV6-5 with TRBJ1-6; TRBD1 matches at 11 bases. CDR1 is MNHEY and CDR2 is SVGAGI in the germline V gene. V shed 0 bases, J shed 9 bases, and the junction held 4 bases outside the gene matches. The CDR3 runs to 16 residues. CDR3 in DNA: TGTGCCAGCAGTTACTCGACCGGGACAGGGGGTTCACCCCTCCACTTT. It is translated as CASSYSTGTGGSPLHF.

This rearrangement joins TRBV20-1 to TRBJ2-7; tentative D call: TRBD2 (5 bases). The germline V gene encodes CDR1 DFQATT and CDR2 SNEGSKA (reference sequence). V lost 5 bases and J lost 8, with 25 bases in between. The CDR3 sequence is 15 residues long. Here the CDR3 reads CSAHASTTNPNQQYF. The CDR3 DNA reads TGCAGTGCTCACGCTTCGACTACCAACCCTAACCAGCAGTACTTC.